The present TCR beta chain was sequenced within a study of blood T cell repertoires in COVID-19. Study-wide background: T cells, B-cell-depleted T cells, or PBMCs provided the cDNA or gDNA that served as material.

V was cut by 4 bases and J by 9 bases, with 9 bases left in between. The germline CDR1 and CDR2 sequences are SEHNR and FQNEAQ (reference sequence). The CDR3 is 11 residues long. As originally analysed: Nucleated cell number was recorded as an estimate derived from reference gene primer amplification. Assay: immunoSEQ multiplex PCR; the TCRdb copy retains only in-frame clones and omits some. V and J calls and clone size come straight from that table; D and trimming were deduced from the DNA. The data hold fewer than 180,000 clones, with approximately 86% observed a single time. This chain connects TRBV7-9 to TRBJ2-5, with D possibly TRBD1 on 6 matching bases. The material sequenced was peripheral blood. This clonotype originated in a man aged 70-80 years with acute or convalescent COVID-19. This CDR3 is CASSSKGAQYF. The CDR3 nucleotides are TGTGCCAGCAGCTCAAAGGGGGCCCAGTACTTC.